The 29 T cell receptor beta chains below all came from one sample that was sequenced in a study of human thymus T cells. TCRdb's copy holds only in-frame clones and misses some; the assay was immunoSEQ multiplex PCR. Found here are 35,000 to 55,000 clones, about 93% of them singletons; the top ten hold more than 0.1%. The sequenced sample consisted of blood. These receptors were collected from a boy younger than two with a congenital heart defect but otherwise immunologically healthy.

This chain links TRBV6-6 with TRBJ2-5; D assignment may be TRBD1 or TRBD2 (6 bases each). CDR1 is MNHNY, CDR2 SVGAGI, per germline (reference sequence). The germline V and J ends were trimmed by 5 bases and 4 bases, with 17 bases remaining between them. The length of the CDR3 is 15 residues. In DNA, the CDR3 is TGTGCCAGCAGTCCTGGTCGGGGGCTGGGAGAGACCCAGTACTTC. It specifies CASSPGRGLGETQYF.

This chain joins TRBV11-2 and TRBJ2-6; D perhaps matches TRBD1 (6 bases). Germline CDR1 reads SGHAT; CDR2 reads FQNNGV. V was clipped by 1 base and J by 4 bases, with 11 bases between them. The CDR3 contains 16 residues. The CDR3 region is CASSLVGASGANVLTF. The CDR3 bases are TGTGCCAGCAGCTTAGTGGGGGCGAGCGGGGCCAACGTCCTGACTTTC.

The chain joins TRBV11-2 to TRBJ2-7, with 8 bases that match TRBD2. Germline trimming cut 3 bases from V and 2 bases from J; bases unmatched to any gene: 6. The CDR3 loop spans 15 amino acids. CDR1 SGHAT and CDR2 FQNNGV come from the germline V gene. The CDR3 spells CASSFSGEGAYEQYF. The CDR3 bases are TGTGCCAGCAGCTTTAGCGGGGAAGGGGCCTACGAGCAGTACTTC.

The chain carries TRBV13 and TRBJ2-3; perhaps TRBD2 as D (5 bases). The V gene's germline CDR1 is PRHDT and CDR2 FYEKMQ (reference sequence). The germline V and J ends were trimmed by 5 bases and 1 base, with 10 bases remaining between them. The CDR3 loop spans 14 amino acids. This chain's CDR3 is CASSPGLRTDTQYF. The CDR3 DNA sequence: TGTGCCAGCAGCCCAGGACTTCGCACAGATACGCAGTATTTT.

The rearrangement uses TRBV20-1 and TRBJ1-1; D is possibly TRBD1 (5 bases). Germline loops: CDR1 DFQATT, CDR2 SNEGSKA (reference sequence). V lost 5 bases, J lost 10 bases, and 11 bases lay in between. CDR3 length: 10 amino acids. The CDR3 is CSAGTHAAFF. The CDR3 DNA is TGCAGTGCTGGGACCCACGCAGCTTTCTTT.

The chain recombines TRBV7-2 with TRBJ2-5; 11 bases are shared with TRBD2. V lost 1 base and J lost 5; bases outside the gene matches: 0. The germline gives CDR1 SGHTA, CDR2 FQGNSA. The CDR3 runs 14 residues. The DNA for the CDR3 is TGTGCCAGCAGCTTAGGGACTAGCGGGGAGACCCAGTACTTC. It encodes CASSLGTSGETQYF.

CDR3 sequence (DNA): TGTGCCAGCAGTTTTGAGCGCTATGGCTACACCTTC. The encoded protein is CASSFERYGYTF. This chain links TRBV28 with TRBJ1-2; D remains ambiguous. Trimming took off 3 bases at V and 4 bases at J, with 6 bases between the two ends. CDR3 length: 12 residues. CDR1 is MDHEN, CDR2 SYDVKM, per germline.

The V call is TRBV18, the J call TRBJ2-1; TRBD2 agrees at 14 bases. The CDR3 runs 15 residues. Germline V gene lookup returns CDR1 KGHSH and CDR2 LQKENI. V dropped 4 bases and J dropped 8; count of bases not matched to a gene: 4. The CDR3 spells CASSRLAGGMDEQFF. The DNA for the CDR3 is TGTGCCAGCTCACGACTAGCGGGGGGGATGGATGAGCAGTTCTTC.

The CDR3 sequence is CASSPRGGRNTGELFF. In nucleotides, the CDR3 is TGTGCCAGCAGTCCCCGCGGGGGGCGCAACACCGGGGAGCTGTTTTTT. The chain uses TRBV28 and TRBJ2-2; TRBD2 matches at 8 bases. Germline assignment: CDR1 MDHEN and CDR2 SYDVKM. The CDR3 runs to 16 residues. Unmatched junction bases numbered 7, after V lost 5 bases and J lost 2 bases.

The CDR3 sequence is CASSPDRGNTEAFF. DNA for the CDR3: TGTGCCAGCAGTCCAGACAGGGGGAACACTGAAGCTTTCTTT. This chain joins TRBV27 and TRBJ1-1, with 8 bases that match TRBD1. This CDR3 contains 14 residues. The V and J ends lost 5 bases and 1 base, in that order; junction bases with no gene match: 3. The germline V gene encodes CDR1 MNHEY and CDR2 SMNVEV (reference sequence).

The J gene is TRBJ2-3, the V gene TRBV27, with a tentative D call TRBD2 (6 bases). Per germline, CDR1 MNHEY and CDR2 SMNVEV (reference sequence). CDR3 length: 15 amino acids. Trimming removed 4 bases at V and 1 base at J, with 12 bases between. The CDR3 loop reads CASSSGPGGTDTQYF. The CDR3 DNA is TGTGCCAGCAGTTCTGGTCCGGGGGGCACAGATACGCAGTATTTT.

The rearrangement links TRBV28 to TRBJ2-2; no reliable D call. The CDR3 is made up of 15 amino acids. V shed 2 bases and J shed 4 bases, with 11 bases lying between them. Looked up from germline, CDR1 is MDHEN and CDR2 is SYDVKM. The CDR3 bases are TGTGCCAGCAGTTTAAGGGTTACTGGCACCGGGGAGCTGTTTTTT. Protein sequence: CASSLRVTGTGELFF.

V is TRBV4-2 and J is TRBJ2-5, with D perhaps matching TRBD2 (5 bases). The CDR3 has 13 residues. The germline V gene has CDR1 LGHNA and CDR2 YNFKEQ. V was clipped by 5 bases and J by 2 bases, with 9 bases between them. In DNA, the CDR3 is TGTGCCAGCAGCTTAAGGACTCAAGAGACCCAGTACTTC. This encodes CASSLRTQETQYF.

The CDR3 here is CAISEVGLRKTQYF. Here the CDR3 DNA reads TGTGCCATCAGTGAGGTGGGACTGCGCAAGACCCAGTACTTC. This chain connects TRBV10-3 to TRBJ2-5; D is possibly TRBD2 (6 bases). This CDR3 is 14 amino acids long. With 2 bases removed from V and 6 bases from J, the gap between germline ends came to 13 bases. The germline V gene has CDR1 ENHRY and CDR2 SYGVKD.

The rearrangement links TRBV2 to TRBJ1-1; D not resolved. The V and J ends lost 6 bases and 1 base respectively, with 15 bases between them. Germline loops: CDR1 SNHLY, CDR2 FYNNEI. This CDR3 spans 15 amino acids. The CDR3 sequence is CASSPPGSGNTEAFF. In DNA form, the CDR3 reads TGTGCCAGCAGCCCCCCGGGTTCAGGGAACACTGAAGCTTTCTTT.

The chain joins TRBV28 to TRBJ2-7; D is perhaps TRBD1 or TRBD2 (6 bases each). Per the germline V gene, CDR1 is MDHEN and CDR2 is SYDVKM. V lost 1 base, J lost 2 bases, and 9 bases lay in between. The length of the CDR3 is 14 residues. The CDR3 reads CASSLSGGAYEQYF. In DNA, the CDR3 is TGTGCCAGCAGTTTATCCGGGGGCGCCTACGAGCAGTACTTC.

The chain couples TRBV10-2 to TRBJ2-7, with 7 nucleotides matching TRBD1. The germline CDR1 and CDR2 sequences are WSHSY and SAAADI. This CDR3 has 13 amino acids. Unmatched junction bases numbered 4, after V lost 8 bases and J lost 0 bases. The CDR3 here is CASLRDSSYEQYF. CDR3 sequence (DNA): TGCGCCAGCCTAAGGGACAGCTCCTACGAGCAGTACTTC.

In DNA, the CDR3 is TGTGCCTGGAGTCTAGGGCTTAGCAATCAGCCCCAGCATTTT. Residues: CAWSLGLSNQPQHF. The rearrangement uses TRBV30 and TRBJ1-5; D is uncertain. V was cut by 2 bases and J by 0 bases, with 8 bases left in between. This CDR3 is built from 14 residues. Germline V gene data show CDR1 as GTSNPN and CDR2 as SVGIG (reference sequence). Full variable domain (outside the CDR3, taken from reference TRBV30 and TRBJ1-5): SQTIHQWPATLVQPVGSPLSLECTVEGTSNPNLYWYRQAAGRGLQLLFYSVGIGQISSEVPQNLSASRPQDRQFILSSKKLLLSDSGFYLCAWSLGLSNQPQHFGDGTRLSIL.

The chain links TRBV18 to TRBJ2-5; TRBD2 agrees at 10 bases. J gave up 4 bases and V 4 bases, and 3 bases lay outside the gene matches. From germline, CDR1 is KGHSH and CDR2 LQKENI. CDR3 length equals 14 residues. CDR3 amino acids: CASSLLAGGETQYF. CDR3 bases: TGTGCCAGCTCACTCTTAGCGGGGGGAGAGACCCAGTACTTC.

The J gene is TRBJ1-2, the V gene TRBV6-4; 7 nucleotides agree with TRBD1. Trimming removed 6 bases from V and 2 bases from J; junction bases left unmatched: 6. CDR3 length equals 14 residues. Germline CDR1 and CDR2: MRHNA and SNTAGT. The CDR3 coding sequence is TGTGCCAGCAGCCCGACAGGGCGGAACTATGGCTACACCTTC. It yields the protein CASSPTGRNYGYTF.

This rearrangement joins TRBV6-6 to TRBJ1-2; no clear D. V lost 4 bases to trimming and J lost 3 bases, with 9 bases between them. This CDR3 is built from 13 residues. The germline CDR1 and CDR2 sequences are MNHNY and SVGAGI (reference sequence). CDR3 nucleotides: TGTGCCAGCAGTTCTAACCAATACTATGGCTACACCTTC. Protein: CASSSNQYYGYTF.

The chain links TRBV19 to TRBJ2-7; tentatively, D is TRBD2 (6 bases). The CDR3 covers 12 residues. Germline-derived CDR1 and CDR2 are LNHDA and SQIVND (reference sequence). The V end was cut by 3 bases, the J end by 6 bases, with 9 bases between. The CDR3 loop reads CASSMLGGEQYF. The CDR3 region has the DNA TGTGCCAGTAGTATGTTGGGGGGCGAGCAGTACTTC.

The J gene is TRBJ2-7, the V gene TRBV11-3; 9 bases fit TRBD2. Germline lookup yields CDR1 SGHNT and CDR2 YENEEA. This CDR3 has 15 residues. Unmatched junction bases numbered 8, after V lost 5 bases and J lost 3 bases. The CDR3 DNA reads TGTGCCAGCAGCCAAAGGACTAGCGTGATCTACGAGCAGTACTTC. Amino acid sequence: CASSQRTSVIYEQYF.

The V call is TRBV19, the J call TRBJ2-1; D gene uncertain. Trimming pared 3 bases from V and 5 bases from J, leaving 8 bases between. From germline, CDR1 is LNHDA and CDR2 SQIVND (reference sequence). The CDR3 has 13 amino acids. The DNA of the CDR3 is TGTGCCAGTAGTATCTTTCGGGACAATGAGCAGTTCTTC. It yields the protein CASSIFRDNEQFF.

This chain links TRBV29-1 with TRBJ1-2; 10 positions agree with TRBD1. Germline V gene sequence: CDR1 SQVTM, CDR2 ANQGSEA. CDR3 size: 13 residues. V gave up 7 bases and J gave up 6 bases; unmatched junction bases: 8. CDR3: CSAPAGTGDGYTF. CDR3 nucleotide sequence: TGCAGCGCCCCAGCAGGGACAGGGGATGGCTACACCTTC.

The gene calls are TRBV4-2 and TRBJ2-1, with a possible D match to TRBD2 (6 bases). Trimming stripped 2 bases from V and 2 bases from J, with 10 bases between. The CDR3 has 15 amino acids. CDR1 is LGHNA and CDR2 is YNFKEQ in the germline V gene. The CDR3 is CASSQTQRAYNEQFF. The CDR3 DNA reads TGTGCCAGCAGCCAAACCCAGCGGGCCTACAATGAGCAGTTCTTC.

The chain is built from TRBV5-1 and TRBJ1-1, with D hard to call. Trimming removed 4 bases from V and 0 bases from J, with 13 bases in between. Germline V lookup: CDR1 SGHRS, CDR2 YFSETQ. This CDR3 contains 15 residues. CDR3 amino acids: CASSTKTVMNTEAFF. The CDR3 coding sequence is TGCGCCAGCAGCACAAAGACGGTGATGAACACTGAAGCTTTCTTT.

The DNA for the CDR3 is TGTGCCAGCAGAAGTACCGGGACAGGGGGCGCCGGGGAGCTGTTTTTT. It yields the protein CASRSTGTGGAGELFF. The chain employs TRBV28 and TRBJ2-2, with TRBD1 identical over 12 bases. CDR1 is MDHEN and CDR2 is SYDVKM in the germline V gene. This CDR3 has 16 amino acids. V trimming: 6 bases; J trimming: 6 bases; junction bases outside the gene matches: 8.

The chain carries TRBV19 and TRBJ1-1; 7 positions match TRBD1. V lost 8 bases and J lost 10; bases outside the gene matches: 13. There are 13 residues in the CDR3. Germline V lookup: CDR1 LNHDA, CDR2 SQIVND (reference sequence). The CDR3 protein is CASGPTGSGGAFF. In DNA form, the CDR3 reads TGTGCCAGTGGACCGACAGGGTCCGGAGGAGCTTTCTTT.